What follows describes a single TCR beta chain. The data were taken from a study of blood T cell repertoires in COVID-19. Germline V gene data show CDR1 as MGHRA and CDR2 as YSYEKL. The trim removed 4 bases at V and 4 bases at J, leaving 5 bases unmatched. This CDR3 region has 14 residues. Produced via immunoSEQ multiplex PCR; TCRdb's table is partial and in-frame only. The table has 51,000 or so clones, 65% to 85% seen once. The V and J genes are TRBV4-1 and TRBJ2-5, with 8 nucleotides matching TRBD1. This receptor was identified in a woman aged 80 or older with COVID-19, enrolled during active disease. Material: peripheral blood. The CDR3 loop is CASSRTGGLETQYF. DNA of the CDR3: TGCGCCAGCAGCCGAACAGGGGGATTAGAGACCCAGTACTTC.